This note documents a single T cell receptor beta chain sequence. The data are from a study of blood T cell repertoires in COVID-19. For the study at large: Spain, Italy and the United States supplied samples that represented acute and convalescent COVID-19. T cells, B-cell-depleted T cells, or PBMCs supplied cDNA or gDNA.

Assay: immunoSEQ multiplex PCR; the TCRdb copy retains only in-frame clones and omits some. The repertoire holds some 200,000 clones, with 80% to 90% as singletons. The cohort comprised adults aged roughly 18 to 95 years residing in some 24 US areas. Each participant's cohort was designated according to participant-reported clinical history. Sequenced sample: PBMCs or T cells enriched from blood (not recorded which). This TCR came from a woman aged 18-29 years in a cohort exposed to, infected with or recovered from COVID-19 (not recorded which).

CDR3 DNA: TGTGCCAGCAGTGAATATATAGAGGGCTATGGCTACACCTTC. Its translation is CASSEYIEGYGYTF. The chain carries TRBV25-1 and TRBJ1-2; D uncertain. The CDR3 covers 14 residues. V dropped 0 bases and J dropped 4 bases, with 9 bases sitting between them. Germline assignment: CDR1 MGHDK and CDR2 SYGVNS.